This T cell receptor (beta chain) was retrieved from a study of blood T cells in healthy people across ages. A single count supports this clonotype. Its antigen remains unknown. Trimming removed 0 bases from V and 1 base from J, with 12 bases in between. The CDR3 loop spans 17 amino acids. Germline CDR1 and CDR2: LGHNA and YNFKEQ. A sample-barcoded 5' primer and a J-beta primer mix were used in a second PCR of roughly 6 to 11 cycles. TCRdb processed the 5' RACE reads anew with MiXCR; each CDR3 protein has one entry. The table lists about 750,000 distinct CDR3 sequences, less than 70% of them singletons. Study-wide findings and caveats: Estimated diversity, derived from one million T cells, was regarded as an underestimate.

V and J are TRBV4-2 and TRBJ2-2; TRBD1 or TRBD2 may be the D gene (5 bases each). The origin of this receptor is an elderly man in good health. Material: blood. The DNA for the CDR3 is TGTGCCAGCAGCCAAGAGGGGGACGGGTGGAACACCGGGGAGCTGTTTTTT. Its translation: CASSQEGDGWNTGELFF.